The present T cell receptor beta chain was sequenced within a study of Ad26.COV2.S vaccination and SARS-CoV-2 variants. TCRdb's copy holds only in-frame clones and misses some; the assay was immunoSEQ multiplex PCR. This sample has more than 400,000 clones, with about nine tenths found just once. Described treatment: roughly 19 received Ad26.COV2.S at low or high dose, single or two shots; about 5 received placebo; per-sample allocation not given. The samples were gathered on day 63 after the first injection of vaccine or placebo. V shed 2 bases and J shed 4 bases, with 4 bases lying between them. The CDR3 is 12 residues long. Germline lookup yields CDR1 KGHDR and CDR2 SFDVKD.

This TCR was sampled from a person between 18 and 65 years old who received the Ad26.COV2.S COVID-19 vaccine or a placebo. The chain employs TRBV24-1 and TRBJ2-5; D call uncertain. The input for sequencing was peripheral blood, taken in a trial of Ad26.COV2.S vaccine versus placebo. The chain's CDR3 is CATSDYGETQYF. CDR3 bases: TGTGCCACCAGTGATTACGGAGAGACCCAGTACTTC.